This T cell receptor (beta chain) was retrieved from a study of T cell responses to AZD1222 COVID-19 vaccine. Broader study findings: Donors skewed white British and female; clonal diversity was possibly underestimated. Of the AZD1222 recipients, only six were seropositive at baseline.

Sequenced by immunoSEQ multiplex PCR; TCRdb stores in-frame clones only, minus some. The data show roughly 190,000 clones, around nine tenths seen once. The CDR3 covers 16 residues. In regard to this clone: Its target is unknown.

The chain is built from TRBV21-1 and TRBJ2-3; no check of the table's D call, TRBD2, against the DNA was made. TRBV21-1 is tagged as a pseudogene. This sequence was found in an adult who received the MenACWY meningococcal vaccine as a control. Source: peripheral blood, taken 28 days after the second dose of the MenACWY control vaccine. In nucleotides, the CDR3 is TGTGCCAGCAGCAGACCCGGGACTAGTCCCACAGATACGCAGTATTTT. This gives the protein CASSRPGTSPTDTQYF.